One and the same sample provided the 18 T cell receptor beta chains below, sequenced in a study of cytomegalovirus exposure and HLA in healthy donors. PCR involved 60 Vbeta and 13 Jbeta primers. Some clones are missing from TCRdb's copy, which holds only in-frame ones; the method was immunoSEQ multiplex PCR. The table shows 140,000 to 150,000 clones, with over 60% occurring only once. The sample taken for sequencing was PBMCs. These receptors were obtained from a man aged 40-50 years in good health and CMV-seronegative.

The V gene is TRBV9, the J gene TRBJ2-2, with 9 bases that match TRBD2. The V and J ends lost 0 bases and 0 bases, in that order; junction bases with no gene match: 9. CDR3 length equals 19 residues. CDR1 SGDLS and CDR2 YYNGEE come from the germline V gene. DNA for the CDR3: TGTGCCAGCAGCGTAGACCCTAGCGGGGCGCCATCGAACACCGGGGAGCTGTTTTTT. Translation gives CASSVDPSGAPSNTGELFF.

The chain recombines TRBV7-3 with TRBJ2-3; TRBD1 agrees at 9 bases. The CDR3 runs 17 residues. Germline-derived CDR1 and CDR2 are SGHTA and FQGTGA. V shed 3 bases and J 3 bases; nucleotides not matched to a gene: 10. This chain's CDR3 is CASSLGQGGSRTDTQYF. CDR3 coding DNA: TGTGCCAGCAGCTTGGGACAGGGTGGTTCCAGAACAGATACGCAGTATTTT.

This clone was observed a single time. The genes are TRBV18 and TRBJ2-5; possible D gene TRBD1, 6 bases. Germline CDR1 is KGHSH and CDR2 is LQKENI. The V end lost 5 bases, the J end lost 2 bases, and 9 bases lay between the germline ends. The CDR3 has 13 amino acids. The CDR3 region is CASSSGAQETQYF. In DNA form, the CDR3 reads TGTGCCAGCTCATCAGGGGCGCAAGAGACCCAGTACTTC.

J is TRBJ2-7 and V is TRBV19; 7 bases match TRBD1. The V gene end was trimmed by 3 bases and the J gene end by 1 base; junction bases not matched to a gene: 3. Germline V gene data show CDR1 as LNHDA and CDR2 as SQIVND (reference sequence). This CDR3 has 14 residues. The CDR3 DNA is TGTGCCAGTAGTATCGGACAGGCGTCCTACGAGCAGTACTTC. This encodes CASSIGQASYEQYF.

V gene TRBV11-2 combines with J gene TRBJ2-1; perhaps TRBD2 as D (5 bases). Germline CDR1 reads SGHAT; CDR2 reads FQNNGV. The V end was cut by 1 base, the J end by 6 bases, with 19 bases between. The CDR3 totals 17 residues. CDR3 in amino acids: CASSLALLEGPINEQFF. The DNA of the CDR3 is TGTGCCAGCAGCTTAGCCCTACTAGAAGGCCCTATCAATGAGCAGTTCTTC.

The gene calls are TRBV6-4 and TRBJ1-2, with D hard to call. Germline loops: CDR1 MRHNA, CDR2 SNTAGT. This CDR3 region has 13 residues. Trimming took 6 bases from V and 3 from J, leaving 11 bases between them. The CDR3 is CASSPEVDYGYTF. For the CDR3, the DNA is TGTGCCAGCAGCCCCGAGGTAGACTATGGCTACACCTTC.

Here the CDR3 reads CASSYVGGTEAFF. The CDR3, as DNA: TGTGCCAGCAGTTACGTCGGGGGCACTGAAGCTTTCTTT. The rearrangement links TRBV6-5 to TRBJ1-1; maybe TRBD1 (5 bases). This CDR3 has 13 amino acids. V was pared by 2 bases and J by 4 bases, with 8 bases between. Germline loops: CDR1 MNHEY, CDR2 SVGAGI.

This clone is labeled as medium-sized. The chain joins TRBV6-5 to TRBJ2-7, with D perhaps matching TRBD1 (6 bases). Deletions cut 0 bases from V and 0 bases from J, with 9 bases between. Germline V CDR1 and CDR2: MNHEY, SVGAGI. This CDR3 region has 15 residues. DNA for the CDR3: TGTGCCAGCAGTTACTCCCAGGGGAGCTCCTACGAGCAGTACTTC. Protein sequence: CASSYSQGSSYEQYF.

The chain links TRBV11-2 to TRBJ1-1; D is perhaps TRBD1 (6 bases). This CDR3 spans 13 amino acids. V shed 4 bases and J shed 1 base, with 7 bases lying between them. Germline values: CDR1 SGHAT, CDR2 FQNNGV. CDR3 bases: TGTGCCAGCAGCTCACAGGGGAACACTGAAGCTTTCTTT. Translation: CASSSQGNTEAFF. The full variable domain, its missing parts supplied by reference TRBV11-2 and TRBJ1-1, is EAGVAQSPRYKIIEKRQSVAFWCNPISGHATLYWYQQILGQGPKLLIQFQNNGVVDDSQLPKDRFSAERLKGVDSTLKIQPAKLEDSAVYLCASSSQGNTEAFFGQGTRLTVV.

This chain connects TRBV7-8 to TRBJ2-3; TRBD1 is a possible D gene (5 bases). V was trimmed by 5 bases and J by 3 bases, leaving 12 bases between them. The CDR3 loop spans 14 amino acids. Germline V gene lookup returns CDR1 SGHVS and CDR2 FQNEAQ. Here the CDR3 reads CASSLLGQTDTQYF. The CDR3 DNA is TGTGCCAGCAGCCTTTTGGGGCAAACAGATACGCAGTATTTT.

The J gene is TRBJ2-1, the V gene TRBV9; 7 bases are shared with TRBD2. V trimming: 0 bases; J trimming: 5 bases; junction bases outside the gene matches: 8. Germline V lookup: CDR1 SGDLS, CDR2 YYNGEE. This CDR3 region has 16 residues. This CDR3 is CASSVAMRETDNEQFF. CDR3 DNA: TGTGCCAGCAGCGTAGCCATGCGGGAGACGGACAATGAGCAGTTCTTC.

The rearrangement joins TRBV4-3 to TRBJ2-3, with D unclear. The CDR3 sequence is 14 residues long. Germline V lookup: CDR1 LGHNA, CDR2 YSLEER. V dropped 0 bases and J dropped 6 bases, with 10 bases sitting between them. The CDR3 protein is CASSQDAASDTQYF. The CDR3 nucleotides are TGCGCCAGCAGCCAAGATGCGGCATCGGATACGCAGTATTTT.

The V call is TRBV11-2, the J call TRBJ2-3; D might be TRBD2 (6 bases). The CDR3 has 18 residues. V was cut by 2 bases and J by 3 bases, with 21 bases left in between. Per germline, CDR1 SGHAT and CDR2 FQNNGV. As DNA, the CDR3 is TGTGCCAGCAGCTTATCGGCGGGGCCTCCTTTTGGGACAGATACGCAGTATTTT. Its translation is CASSLSAGPPFGTDTQYF.

CDR3 DNA: TGTGCCAGCAGCGACGAGACAGGGAACACTGAAGCTTTCTTT. Translating it yields CASSDETGNTEAFF. The V call is TRBV2, the J call TRBJ1-1; D possibly corresponds to TRBD1 (6 bases). Per germline, CDR1 SNHLY and CDR2 FYNNEI. The CDR3 runs 14 residues. The V end lost 6 bases, the J end lost 1 base, and 12 bases lay between the germline ends.

The chain uses TRBV29-1 and TRBJ2-7; D is possibly TRBD2 (6 bases). Germline V gives CDR1 SQVTM, CDR2 ANQGSEA. The V and J ends lost 3 bases and 3 bases respectively, with 12 bases between them. The CDR3 covers 13 residues. The CDR3 reads CSVDLGLNYEQYF. In DNA, the CDR3 is TGCAGCGTTGATTTGGGACTGAACTACGAGCAGTACTTC.

The gene calls are TRBV7-9 and TRBJ2-7; a possible D gene is TRBD1 (6 bases). V was clipped by 5 bases and J by 5 bases, with 13 bases between them. This CDR3 is 13 amino acids long. The germline CDR1 and CDR2 sequences are SEHNR and FQNEAQ (reference sequence). The CDR3 reads CASSIFNRDEQYF. The DNA of the CDR3 is TGTGCCAGCAGCATCTTTAACAGGGACGAGCAGTACTTC.

V and J are TRBV6-1 and TRBJ2-7; the match to TRBD2 covers 8 bases. Germline V gene sequence: CDR1 MNHNS, CDR2 SASEGT. Trimming cost V 3 bases and J 4 bases; bases outside gene matches: 5. The CDR3 length is 14 residues. Here the CDR3 reads CASSETSERYEQYF. The CDR3 DNA follows: TGTGCCAGCAGTGAGACTAGCGAGAGGTACGAGCAGTACTTC.

Concerning this clone itself: Sequence at one end of the junction differs from germline and may be a read error. The chain is built from TRBV7-9 and TRBJ1-6, with D perhaps matching TRBD1 (5 bases). The CDR3 covers 12 residues. The germline V gene encodes CDR1 SEHNR and CDR2 FQNEAQ (reference sequence). The CDR3 loop reads CSSSLGESPLHF. Here the CDR3 DNA reads TGTTCCAGCAGCTTAGGGGAGTCACCCCTCCACTTT. The whole variable domain, filled in from reference TRBV7-9 and TRBJ1-6, reads DTGVSQNPRHKITKRGQNVTFRCDPISEHNRLYWYRQTLGQGPEFLTYFQNEAQLEKSRLLSDRFSAERPKGSFSTLEIQRTEQGDSAMYLCSSSLGESPLHFGNGTRLTVT.